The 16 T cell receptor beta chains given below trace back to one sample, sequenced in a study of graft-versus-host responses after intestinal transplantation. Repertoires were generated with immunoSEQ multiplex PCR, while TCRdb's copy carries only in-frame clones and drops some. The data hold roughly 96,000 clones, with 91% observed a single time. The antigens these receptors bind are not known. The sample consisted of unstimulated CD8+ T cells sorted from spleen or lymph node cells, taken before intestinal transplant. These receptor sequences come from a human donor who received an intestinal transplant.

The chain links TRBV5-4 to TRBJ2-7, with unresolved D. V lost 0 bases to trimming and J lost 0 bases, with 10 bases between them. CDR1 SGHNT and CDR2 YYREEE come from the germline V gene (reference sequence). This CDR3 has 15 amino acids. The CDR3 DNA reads TGTGCCAGCAGCTTGGGACCGGGTAGCTCCTACGAGCAGTACTTC. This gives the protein CASSLGPGSSYEQYF.

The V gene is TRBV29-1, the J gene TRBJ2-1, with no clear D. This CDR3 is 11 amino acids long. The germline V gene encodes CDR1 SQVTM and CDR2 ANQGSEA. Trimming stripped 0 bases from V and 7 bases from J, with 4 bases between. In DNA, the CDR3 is TGCAGCGTTGAAGATCAGAATGAGCAGTTCTTC. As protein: CSVEDQNEQFF.

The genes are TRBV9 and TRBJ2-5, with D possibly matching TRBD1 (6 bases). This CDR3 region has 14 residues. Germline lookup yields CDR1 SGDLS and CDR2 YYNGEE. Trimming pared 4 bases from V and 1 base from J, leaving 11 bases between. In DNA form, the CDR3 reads TGTGCCAGCAGCCCTGGACAGAGCCAAGAGACCCAGTACTTC. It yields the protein CASSPGQSQETQYF.

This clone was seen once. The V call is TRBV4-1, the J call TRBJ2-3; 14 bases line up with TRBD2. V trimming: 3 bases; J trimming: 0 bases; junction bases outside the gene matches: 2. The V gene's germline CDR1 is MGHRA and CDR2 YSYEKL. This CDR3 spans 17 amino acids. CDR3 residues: CASSQRLAGGSTDTQYF. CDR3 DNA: TGCGCCAGCAGCCAGAGACTAGCGGGAGGGAGCACAGATACGCAGTATTTT.

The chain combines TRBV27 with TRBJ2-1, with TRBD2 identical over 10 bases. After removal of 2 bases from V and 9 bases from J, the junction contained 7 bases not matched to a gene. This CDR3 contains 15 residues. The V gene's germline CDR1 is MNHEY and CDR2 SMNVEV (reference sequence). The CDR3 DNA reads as TGTGCCAGCAGTTTACCTAGCGGGAGAAGAGGTGAGCAGTTCTTC. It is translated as CASSLPSGRRGEQFF.

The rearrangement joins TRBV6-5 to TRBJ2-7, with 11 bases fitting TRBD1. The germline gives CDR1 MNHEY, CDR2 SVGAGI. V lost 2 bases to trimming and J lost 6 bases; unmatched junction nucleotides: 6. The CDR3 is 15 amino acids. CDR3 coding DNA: TGTGCCAGCAGTTACCTGGGACAGGGGGGTGGCGAGCAGTACTTC. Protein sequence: CASSYLGQGGGEQYF.

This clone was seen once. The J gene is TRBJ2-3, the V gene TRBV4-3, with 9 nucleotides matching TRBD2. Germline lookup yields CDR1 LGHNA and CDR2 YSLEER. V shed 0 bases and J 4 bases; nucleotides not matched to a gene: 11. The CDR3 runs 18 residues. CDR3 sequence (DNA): TGCGCCAGCAGCCAAGATCTTGTCGGCGGGGGGGCGGCAGATACGCAGTATTTT. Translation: CASSQDLVGGGAADTQYF.

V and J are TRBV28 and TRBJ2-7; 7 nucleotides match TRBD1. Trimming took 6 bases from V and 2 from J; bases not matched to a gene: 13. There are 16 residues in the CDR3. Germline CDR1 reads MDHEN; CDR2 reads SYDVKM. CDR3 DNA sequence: TGTGCCAGCAGCCACGAGGGGGCCTTAGGGACCTACGAGCAGTACTTC. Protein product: CASSHEGALGTYEQYF.

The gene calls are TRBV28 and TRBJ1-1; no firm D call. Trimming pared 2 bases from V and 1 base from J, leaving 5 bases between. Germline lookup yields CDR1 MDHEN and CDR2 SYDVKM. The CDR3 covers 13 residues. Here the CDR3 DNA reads TGTGCCAGCAGTTTACAGCGGAACACTGAAGCTTTCTTT. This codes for CASSLQRNTEAFF. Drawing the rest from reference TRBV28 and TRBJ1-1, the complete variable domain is DVKVTQSSRYLVKRTGEKVFLECVQDMDHENMFWYRQDPGLGLRLIYFSYDVKMKEKGDIPEGYSVSREKKERFSLILESASTNQTSMYLCASSLQRNTEAFFGQGTRLTVV.

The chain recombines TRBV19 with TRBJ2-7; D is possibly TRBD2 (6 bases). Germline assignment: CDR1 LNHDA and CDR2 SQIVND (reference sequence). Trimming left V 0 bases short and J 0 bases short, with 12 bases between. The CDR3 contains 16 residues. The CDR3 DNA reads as TGTGCCAGTAGTATAGATCACCAGGGACTCTCCTACGAGCAGTACTTC. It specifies CASSIDHQGLSYEQYF.

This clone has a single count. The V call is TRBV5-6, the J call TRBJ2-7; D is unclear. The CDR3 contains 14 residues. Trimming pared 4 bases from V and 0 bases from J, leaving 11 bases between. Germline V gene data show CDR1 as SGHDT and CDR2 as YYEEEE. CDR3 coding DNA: TGTGCCAGCAGCCCGACTGCTTCCTCCTACGAGCAGTACTTC. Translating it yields CASSPTASSYEQYF.

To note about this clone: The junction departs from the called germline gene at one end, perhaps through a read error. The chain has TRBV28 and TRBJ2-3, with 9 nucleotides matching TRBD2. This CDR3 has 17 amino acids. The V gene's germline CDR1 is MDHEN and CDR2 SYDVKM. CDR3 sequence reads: CAGSLSLAGPSTDTQYF. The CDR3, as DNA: TGTGCCGGCAGTTTGTCGCTAGCGGGACCGAGCACAGATACGCAGTATTTT.

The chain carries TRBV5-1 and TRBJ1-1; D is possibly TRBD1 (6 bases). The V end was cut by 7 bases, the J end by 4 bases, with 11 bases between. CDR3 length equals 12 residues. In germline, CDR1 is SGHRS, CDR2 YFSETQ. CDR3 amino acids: CASSRGSTEAFF. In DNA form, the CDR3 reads TGCGCCAGCTCAAGGGGGAGCACTGAAGCTTTCTTT. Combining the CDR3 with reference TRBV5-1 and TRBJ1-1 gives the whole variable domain KAGVTQTPRYLIKTRGQQVTLSCSPISGHRSVSWYQQTPGQGLQFLFEYFSETQRNKGNFPGRFSGRQFSNSRSEMNVSTLELGDSALYLCASSRGSTEAFFGQGTRLTVV.

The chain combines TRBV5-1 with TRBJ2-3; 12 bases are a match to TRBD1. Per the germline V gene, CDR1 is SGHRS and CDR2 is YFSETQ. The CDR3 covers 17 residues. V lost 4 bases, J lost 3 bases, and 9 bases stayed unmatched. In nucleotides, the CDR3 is TGCGCCAGCAGCGGGCGGGGACAGGGGGCGATTACAGATACGCAGTATTTT. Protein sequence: CASSGRGQGAITDTQYF.

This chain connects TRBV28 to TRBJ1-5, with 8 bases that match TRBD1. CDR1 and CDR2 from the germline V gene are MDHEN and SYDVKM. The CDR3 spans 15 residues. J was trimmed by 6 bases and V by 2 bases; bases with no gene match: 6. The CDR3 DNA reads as TGTGCCAGCAGTTTAGACAGGGGCTTTGGTCAGCCCCAGCATTTT. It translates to CASSLDRGFGQPQHF.

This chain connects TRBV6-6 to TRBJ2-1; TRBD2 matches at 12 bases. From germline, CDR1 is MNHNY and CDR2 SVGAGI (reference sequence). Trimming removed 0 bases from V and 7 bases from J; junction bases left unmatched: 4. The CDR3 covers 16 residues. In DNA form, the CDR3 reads TGTGCCAGCAGTTACTCACTAGCGGGAGGACCAAATGAGCAGTTCTTC. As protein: CASSYSLAGGPNEQFF.